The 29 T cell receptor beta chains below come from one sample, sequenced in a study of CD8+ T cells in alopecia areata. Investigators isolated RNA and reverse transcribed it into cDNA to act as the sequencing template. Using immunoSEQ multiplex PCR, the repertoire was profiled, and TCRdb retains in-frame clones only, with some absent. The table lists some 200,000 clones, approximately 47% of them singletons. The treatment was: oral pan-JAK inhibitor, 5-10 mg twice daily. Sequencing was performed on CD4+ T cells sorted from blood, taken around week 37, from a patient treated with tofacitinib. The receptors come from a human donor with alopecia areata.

The CDR3 nucleotides read TGTGCCAGCAGCTTGTTAACTAGCGGGCAAGAGACCCAGTACTTC. Translating it yields CASSLLTSGQETQYF. This chain connects TRBV5-4 to TRBJ2-5; 9 nucleotides agree with TRBD2. CDR1 is SGHNT and CDR2 is YYREEE in the germline V gene (reference sequence). The CDR3 loop spans 15 amino acids. Trimming removed 1 base from V and 2 bases from J; junction bases left unmatched: 3. The variable domain in full, with the rest retrieved from reference TRBV5-4 and TRBJ2-5, is ETGVTQSPTHLIKTRGQQVTLRCSSQSGHNTVSWYQQALGQGPQFIFQYYREEENGRGNFPPRFSGLQFPNYSSELNVNALELDDSALYLCASSLLTSGQETQYFGPGTRLLVL.

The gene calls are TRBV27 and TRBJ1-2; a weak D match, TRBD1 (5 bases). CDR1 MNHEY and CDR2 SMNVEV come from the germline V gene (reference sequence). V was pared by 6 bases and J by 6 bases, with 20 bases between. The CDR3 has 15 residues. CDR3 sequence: CASRKPGRQQDGYTF. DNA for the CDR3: TGTGCCAGCAGAAAACCGGGACGACAGCAAGATGGCTACACCTTC.

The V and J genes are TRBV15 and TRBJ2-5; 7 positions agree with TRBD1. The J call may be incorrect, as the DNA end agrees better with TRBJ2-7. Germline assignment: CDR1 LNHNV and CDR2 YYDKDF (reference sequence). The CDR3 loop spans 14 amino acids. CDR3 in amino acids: CATSTQTGSYEQYF. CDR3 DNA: TGTGCCACCAGCACTCAGACAGGGTCCTACGAGCAGTACTTC.

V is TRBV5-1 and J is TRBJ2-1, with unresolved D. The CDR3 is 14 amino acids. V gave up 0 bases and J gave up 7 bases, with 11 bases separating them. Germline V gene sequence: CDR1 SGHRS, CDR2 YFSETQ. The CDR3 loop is CASSLGYSENEQFF. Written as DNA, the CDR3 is TGCGCCAGCAGCTTGGGCTACAGTGAGAATGAGCAGTTCTTC.

CDR3 region: CASSQGAGTEAFF. For the CDR3, the DNA is TGCGCCAGCAGCCAAGGGGCGGGGACTGAAGCTTTCTTT. The V gene is TRBV4-3, the J gene TRBJ1-1; D call uncertain. The CDR3 has 13 amino acids. The ends were cut back, 1 base at V and 5 bases at J, with 8 bases in the middle. From germline, CDR1 is LGHNA and CDR2 YSLEER.

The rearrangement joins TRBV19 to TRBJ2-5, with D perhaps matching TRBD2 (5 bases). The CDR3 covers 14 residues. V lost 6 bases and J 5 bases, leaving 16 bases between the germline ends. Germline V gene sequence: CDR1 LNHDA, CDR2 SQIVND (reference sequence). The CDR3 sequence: CASSPTGSGETQYF. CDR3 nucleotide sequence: TGTGCCAGTAGCCCGACGGGGTCGGGGGAGACCCAGTACTTC.

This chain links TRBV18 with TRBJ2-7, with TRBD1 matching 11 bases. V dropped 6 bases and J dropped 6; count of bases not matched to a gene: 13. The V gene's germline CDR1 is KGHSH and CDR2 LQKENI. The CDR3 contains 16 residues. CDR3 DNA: TGTGCCAGCTCGATATCCGGGACAGGGGGATCTATCGAGCAGTACTTC. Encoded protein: CASSISGTGGSIEQYF. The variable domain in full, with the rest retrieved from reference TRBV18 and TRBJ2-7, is NAGVMQNPRHLVRRRGQEARLRCSPMKGHSHVYWYRQLPEEGLKFMVYLQKENIIDESGMPKERFSAEFPKEGPSILRIQQVVRGDSAAYFCASSISGTGGSIEQYFGPGTRLTVT.

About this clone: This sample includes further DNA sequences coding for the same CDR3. In DNA, the CDR3 is TGTGCCAGCAGTTACCGGGTAGGATACGAGCAGTACTTC. Protein product: CASSYRVGYEQYF. The rearrangement uses TRBV6-5 and TRBJ2-7; D not resolved. Germline V gene data show CDR1 as MNHEY and CDR2 as SVGAGI. Trimming took off 2 bases at V and 4 bases at J, with 9 bases between the two ends. CDR3 size: 13 residues.

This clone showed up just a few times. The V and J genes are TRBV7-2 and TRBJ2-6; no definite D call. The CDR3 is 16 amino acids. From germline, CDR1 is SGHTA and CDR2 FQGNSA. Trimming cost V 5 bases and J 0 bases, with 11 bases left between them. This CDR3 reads CASSLPGSSGANVLTF. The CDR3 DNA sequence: TGTGCCAGCAGCCTGCCTGGGTCCTCTGGGGCCAACGTCCTGACTTTC.

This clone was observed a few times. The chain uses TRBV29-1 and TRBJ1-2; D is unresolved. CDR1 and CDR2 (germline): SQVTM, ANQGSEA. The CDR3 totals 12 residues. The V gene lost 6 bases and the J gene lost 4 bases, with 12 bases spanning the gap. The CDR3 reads CSVPTGTYGYTF. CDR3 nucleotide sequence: TGCAGCGTGCCCACGGGTACCTATGGCTACACCTTC.

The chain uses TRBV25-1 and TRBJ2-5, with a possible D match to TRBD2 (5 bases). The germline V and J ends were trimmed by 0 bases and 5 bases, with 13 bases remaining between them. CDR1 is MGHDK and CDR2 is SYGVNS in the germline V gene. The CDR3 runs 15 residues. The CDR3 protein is CASSEYIGGRETQYF. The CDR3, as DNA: TGTGCCAGCAGTGAATATATAGGAGGAAGGGAGACCCAGTACTTC.

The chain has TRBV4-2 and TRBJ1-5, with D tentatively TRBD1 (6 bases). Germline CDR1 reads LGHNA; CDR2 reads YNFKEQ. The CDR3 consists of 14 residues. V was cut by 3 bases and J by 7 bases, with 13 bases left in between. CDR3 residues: CASSQATGTQPQHF. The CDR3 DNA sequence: TGTGCCAGCAGCCAGGCCACAGGGACACAGCCCCAGCATTTT.

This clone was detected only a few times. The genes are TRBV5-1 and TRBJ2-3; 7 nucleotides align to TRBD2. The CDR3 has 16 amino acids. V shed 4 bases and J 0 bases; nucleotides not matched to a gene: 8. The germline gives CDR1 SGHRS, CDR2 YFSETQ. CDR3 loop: CASSLERGKSTDTQYF. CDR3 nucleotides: TGCGCCAGCAGCCTAGAGCGGGGAAAAAGCACAGATACGCAGTATTTT.

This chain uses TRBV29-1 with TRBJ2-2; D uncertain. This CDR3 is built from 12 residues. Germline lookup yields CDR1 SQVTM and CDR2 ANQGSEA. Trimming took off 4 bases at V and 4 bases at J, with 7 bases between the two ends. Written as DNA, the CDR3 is TGCAGCGTTGTCGCTCTCACCGGGGAGCTGTTTTTT. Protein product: CSVVALTGELFF.

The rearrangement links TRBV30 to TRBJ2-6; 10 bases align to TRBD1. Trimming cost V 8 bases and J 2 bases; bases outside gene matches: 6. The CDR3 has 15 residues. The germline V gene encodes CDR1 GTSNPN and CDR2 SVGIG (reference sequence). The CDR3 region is CAGGQGLAGANVLTF. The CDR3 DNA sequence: TGTGCCGGGGGACAGGGGTTGGCTGGGGCCAACGTCCTGACTTTC.

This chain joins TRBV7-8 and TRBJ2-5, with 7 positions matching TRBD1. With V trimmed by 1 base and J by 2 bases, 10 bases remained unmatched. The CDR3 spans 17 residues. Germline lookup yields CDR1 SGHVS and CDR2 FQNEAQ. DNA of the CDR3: TGTGCCAGCAGCTTAGGAAGGGTGGGACAGCCTCAAGAGACCCAGTACTTC. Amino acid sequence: CASSLGRVGQPQETQYF.

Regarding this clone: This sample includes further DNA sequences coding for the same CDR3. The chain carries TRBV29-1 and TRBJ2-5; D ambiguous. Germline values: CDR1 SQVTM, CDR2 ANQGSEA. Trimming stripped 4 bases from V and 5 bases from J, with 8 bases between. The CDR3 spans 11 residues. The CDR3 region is CSVGLSETQYF. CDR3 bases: TGCAGCGTTGGTTTATCTGAGACCCAGTACTTC.

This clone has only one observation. The CDR3 protein is CASSRGSGGPTDTQYF. The CDR3 bases are TGTGCCAGCAGCCGGGGCTCGGGAGGGCCCACGGATACGCAGTATTTT. The V gene is TRBV11-2, the J gene TRBJ2-3, with 8 bases that match TRBD2. Per the germline V gene, CDR1 is SGHAT and CDR2 is FQNNGV. This CDR3 has 16 residues. With 5 bases clipped from V and 6 bases from J, the junction kept 13 bases outside the gene matches.

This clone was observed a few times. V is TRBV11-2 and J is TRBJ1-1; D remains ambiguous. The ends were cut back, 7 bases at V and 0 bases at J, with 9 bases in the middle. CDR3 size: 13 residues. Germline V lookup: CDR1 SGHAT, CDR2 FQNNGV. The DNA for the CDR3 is TGTGCCAGCATTAGTAGGATGAACACTGAAGCTTTCTTT. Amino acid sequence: CASISRMNTEAFF.

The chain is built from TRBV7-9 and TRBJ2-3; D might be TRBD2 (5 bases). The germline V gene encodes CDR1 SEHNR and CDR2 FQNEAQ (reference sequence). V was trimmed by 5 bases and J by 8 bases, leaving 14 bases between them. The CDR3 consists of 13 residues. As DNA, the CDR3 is TGTGCCAGCAGCCCGGAACTAGTGGTTACGCAGTATTTT. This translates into CASSPELVVTQYF.

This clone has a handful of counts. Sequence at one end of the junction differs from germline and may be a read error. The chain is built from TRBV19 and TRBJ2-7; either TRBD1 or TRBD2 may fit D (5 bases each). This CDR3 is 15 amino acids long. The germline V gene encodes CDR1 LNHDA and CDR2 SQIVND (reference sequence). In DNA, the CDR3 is TGTGCCAGTATCCCGAGCTCGGGGCGCTCCTCCGAGCAGTACTTC. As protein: CASIPSSGRSSEQYF.

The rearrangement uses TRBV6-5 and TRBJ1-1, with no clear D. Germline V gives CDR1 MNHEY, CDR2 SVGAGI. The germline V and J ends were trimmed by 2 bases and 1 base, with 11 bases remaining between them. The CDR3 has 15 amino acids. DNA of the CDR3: TGTGCCAGCAGTTACAGGGCAGTTCCGAACACTGAAGCTTTCTTT. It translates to CASSYRAVPNTEAFF.

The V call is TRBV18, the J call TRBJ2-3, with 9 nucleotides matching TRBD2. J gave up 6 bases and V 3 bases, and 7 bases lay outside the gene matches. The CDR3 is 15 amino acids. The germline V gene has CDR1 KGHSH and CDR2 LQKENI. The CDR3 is CASSPRASGVDTQYF. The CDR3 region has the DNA TGTGCCAGCTCACCCCGGGCTAGCGGGGTCGATACGCAGTATTTT. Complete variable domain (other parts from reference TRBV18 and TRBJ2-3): NAGVMQNPRHLVRRRGQEARLRCSPMKGHSHVYWYRQLPEEGLKFMVYLQKENIIDESGMPKERFSAEFPKEGPSILRIQQVVRGDSAAYFCASSPRASGVDTQYFGPGTRLTVL.

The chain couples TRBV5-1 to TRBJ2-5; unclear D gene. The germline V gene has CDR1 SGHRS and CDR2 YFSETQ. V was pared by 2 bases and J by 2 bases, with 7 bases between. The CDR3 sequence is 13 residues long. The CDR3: CASSFPQQETQYF. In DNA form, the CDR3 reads TGCGCCAGCAGCTTCCCCCAGCAAGAGACCCAGTACTTC.

CDR3 protein: CAWSVVGHPGTEAFF. The CDR3 bases are TGTGCCTGGAGCGTAGTGGGACACCCCGGAACTGAAGCTTTCTTT. V is TRBV30 and J is TRBJ1-1, with a weak D call TRBD1 (6 bases). The CDR3 is made up of 15 amino acids. Germline assignment: CDR1 GTSNPN and CDR2 SVGIG (reference sequence). Trimming pared 3 bases from V and 5 bases from J, leaving 19 bases between. The full variable domain, its missing parts supplied by reference TRBV30 and TRBJ1-1, is SQTIHQWPATLVQPVGSPLSLECTVEGTSNPNLYWYRQAAGRGLQLLFYSVGIGQISSEVPQNLSASRPQDRQFILSSKKLLLSDSGFYLCAWSVVGHPGTEAFFGQGTRLTVV.

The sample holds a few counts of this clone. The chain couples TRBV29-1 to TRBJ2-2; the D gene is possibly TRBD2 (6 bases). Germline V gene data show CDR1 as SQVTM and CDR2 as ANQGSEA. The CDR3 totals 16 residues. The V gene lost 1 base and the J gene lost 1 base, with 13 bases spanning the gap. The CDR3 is CSVEVSPSVNTGELFF. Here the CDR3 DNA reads TGCAGCGTTGAAGTTTCCCCTAGCGTGAACACCGGGGAGCTGTTTTTT.

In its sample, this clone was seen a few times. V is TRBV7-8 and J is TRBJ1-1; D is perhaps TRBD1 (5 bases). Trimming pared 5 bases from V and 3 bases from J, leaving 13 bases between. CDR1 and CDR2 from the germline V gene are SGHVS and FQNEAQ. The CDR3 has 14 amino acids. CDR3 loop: CASSPRLGDTEAFF. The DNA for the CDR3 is TGTGCCAGCAGCCCCCGCTTGGGGGACACTGAAGCTTTCTTT.

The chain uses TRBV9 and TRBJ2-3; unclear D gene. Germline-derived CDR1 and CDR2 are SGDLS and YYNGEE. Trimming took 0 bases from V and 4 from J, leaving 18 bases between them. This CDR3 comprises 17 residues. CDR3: CASSVAQTVQAADTQYF. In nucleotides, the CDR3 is TGTGCCAGCAGCGTAGCTCAAACCGTGCAGGCCGCAGATACGCAGTATTTT. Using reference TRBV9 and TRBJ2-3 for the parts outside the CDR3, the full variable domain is DSGVTQTPKHLITATGQRVTLRCSPRSGDLSVYWYQQSLDQGLQFLIQYYNGEERAKGNILERFSAQQFPDLHSELNLSSLELGDSALYFCASSVAQTVQAADTQYFGPGTRLTVL.

This CDR3 is CASSRTGLDGNEQFF. The CDR3 coding sequence is TGTGCCAGCAGTCGAACGGGCCTCGACGGAAATGAGCAGTTCTTC. V and J are TRBV27 and TRBJ2-1; D gene ambiguous. CDR3 length: 15 amino acids. Germline loops: CDR1 MNHEY, CDR2 SMNVEV (reference sequence). Trimming removed 5 bases from V and 7 bases from J, with 18 bases in between.